These T cell receptor beta chains were read from a single sample in a study of blood T cell repertoires in COVID-19. Data came from immunoSEQ multiplex PCR; TCRdb stores just in-frame clones and leaves some out. This repertoire shows about 380,000 clones, around 91% found once; its top ten account for 6.5%. What was sequenced was peripheral blood. The origin of the receptors is a man younger than 35 with active or convalescent COVID-19. CDR3s include the opening cysteine and the closing phenylalanine or tryptophan. The order of the fields is CDR3 length, clone size, J gene, D gene, V gene, CDR3 protein, CDR3 DNA. D genes are given only for firm matches. The size entry is marked missing in some rows and otherwise reads once, few, many or a size class.

15,.,TRBJ2-7,.,TRBV27,CASSPNRVASYEQYF,TGTGCCAGCAGTCCAAACAGGGTAGCGTCCTACGAGCAGTACTTC
14,.,TRBJ1-1,.,TRBV18,CASSSRGGGTEAFF,TGTGCCAGCTCCTCTAGAGGGGGTGGCACTGAAGCTTTCTTT
15,.,TRBJ1-6,.,TRBV13,CASSLRQTRGSPLHF,TGTGCCAGCAGCTTACGACAGACCCGAGGTTCACCCCTCCACTTT
9,.,TRBJ2-1,.,TRBV6-6,CANKYEQFF,TGTGCCAACAAATATGAGCAGTTCTTC
16,.,TRBJ2-3,TRBD2,TRBV27,CASSPQAGGWTDTQYF,TGTGCCAGCAGTCCCCAAGCGGGGGGGTGGACAGATACGCAGTATTTT
16,.,TRBJ2-5,TRBD1,TRBV11-2,CASTPGQGNLIETQYF,TGTGCCAGCACCCCTGGACAGGGGAATTTAATAGAGACCCAGTACTTC
11,.,TRBJ1-2,.,TRBV7-9,CASSRDLGYTF,TGTGCCAGCAGCCGGGATTTAGGCTACACCTTC
16,.,TRBJ2-3,.,TRBV10-3,CAISDQLGASTDTQYF,TGTGCCATCAGTGATCAGCTCGGAGCTAGCACAGATACGCAGTATTTT
15,.,TRBJ2-1,TRBD2,TRBV15,CATSSAVGGGNEQFF,TGTGCCACCAGCAGCGCCGTTGGGGGGGGGAATGAGCAGTTCTTC
16,.,TRBJ1-4,TRBD1,TRBV5-1,CASSPIYRGTNEKLFF,TGCGCCAGCAGCCCGATATACAGGGGCACTAATGAAAAACTGTTTTTT
15,.,TRBJ2-5,TRBD2,TRBV5-6,CASSLVSGGGETQYF,TGTGCCAGCAGCTTGGTTAGCGGGGGTGGAGAGACCCAGTACTTC
14,.,TRBJ1-2,.,TRBV28,CASRTLGTTSGYTF,TGTGCCAGCAGGACCTTAGGGACAACCTCGGGCTACACCTTC
17,.,TRBJ1-4,.,TRBV4-1,CASSQDERGGEVEKLFF,TGCGCCAGCAGCCAAGATGAGCGGGGGGGAGAGGTAGAAAAACTGTTTTTT
16,.,TRBJ2-5,TRBD2,TRBV5-4,CASSLRSGGGRETQYF,TGTGCCAGCAGCTTACGCAGCGGGGGGGGCAGGGAGACCCAGTACTTC
15,.,TRBJ1-2,.,TRBV9,CASSLYETPLYGYTF,TGTGCCAGCAGCCTGTATGAAACACCGCTCTATGGCTACACCTTC
14,.,TRBJ2-7,TRBD1,TRBV28,CASRRQGDSYEQYF,TGTGCCAGCAGGCGCCAGGGGGACTCCTACGAGCAGTACTTC
14,.,TRBJ2-7,TRBD1,TRBV7-9,CASSPGGQGDEQYF,TGTGCCAGCAGCCCAGGGGGACAGGGCGACGAGCAGTACTTC
13,.,TRBJ1-1,.,TRBV19,CASSINRNTEAFF,TGTGCCAGTAGTATTAACAGGAACACTGAAGCTTTCTTT
14,.,TRBJ2-7,.,TRBV12-1,CASSFGQGVYEQYF,TGTGCCAGCAGCTTTGGGCAGGGGGTATACGAGCAGTACTTC
15,.,TRBJ2-1,TRBD2,TRBV7-2,CASSTRLAGVYEQFF,TGTGCCAGCAGCACAAGACTAGCGGGGGTTTATGAGCAGTTCTTC
12,once,TRBJ2-3,TRBD2,TRBV30,CGGSGRRDTQYF,TGTGGCGGTAGCGGGAGGCGTGATACGCAGTATTTT
15,once,TRBJ1-2,.,TRBV7-3,CASSYCPEGGPGYTF,TGTGCCAGCAGCTACTGCCCCGAGGGGGGGCCTGGCTACACCTTC
16,.,TRBJ1-5,.,TRBV19,CASTSTGLWSNQPQHF,TGTGCCAGTACCTCTACAGGGTTGTGGAGCAATCAGCCCCAGCATTTT
17,.,TRBJ2-6,.,TRBV15,CATSREGRGSGANVLTF,TGTGCCACCAGCAGAGAAGGCCGCGGCTCTGGGGCCAACGTCCTGACTTTC
14,.,TRBJ1-1,.,TRBV5-6,CASSLGEGNTEAFF,TGTGCCAGCAGCCTGGGGGAGGGGAACACTGAAGCTTTCTTT
13,once,TRBJ1-1,.,TRBV18,CASSPDMDTEAFF,TGTGCCAGCTCTCCAGACATGGATACTGAAGCTTTCTTT
16,.,TRBJ1-1,TRBD1,TRBV27,CASSPGTGLFHTEAFF,TGTGCCAGCAGTCCGGGGACAGGGTTATTTCACACTGAAGCTTTCTTT
17,.,TRBJ2-2,TRBD1,TRBV4-3,CASSQDTGVSRTGELFF,TGCGCCAGCAGCCAAGACACAGGGGTTTCACGGACCGGGGAGCTGTTTTTT
14,.,TRBJ1-4,TRBD1,TRBV19,CASRDRGRGEKLFF,TGTGCCAGTCGGGACAGGGGGCGAGGTGAAAAACTGTTTTTT
14,.,TRBJ2-5,.,TRBV18,CASSPPAPRETQYF,TGTGCCAGCTCACCCCCGGCGCCGAGGGAGACCCAGTACTTC
16,.,TRBJ1-2,.,TRBV6-1,CASSASGIGGIYGYTF,TGTGCCAGCAGTGCAAGTGGGATTGGGGGGATCTATGGCTACACCTTC
15,.,TRBJ2-7,TRBD1,TRBV5-1,CASSIRDRGSYEQYF,TGCGCCAGCAGCATACGGGACAGGGGGTCCTACGAGCAGTACTTC
14,.,TRBJ1-6,TRBD1,TRBV27,CASHPGGQNSPLHF,TGTGCCAGCCATCCAGGGGGTCAGAATTCACCCCTCCACTTT
17,.,TRBJ2-4,.,TRBV6-2/TRBV6-3,CASSYGQKYLAKNIQYF,TGTGCCAGCAGTTACGGACAGAAGTATCTAGCCAAAAACATTCAGTACTTC
15,.,TRBJ2-1,TRBD1,TRBV28,CASSQGDRETGEQFF,TGTGCCAGCAGTCAAGGCGACAGGGAGACGGGAGAGCAGTTCTTC
14,once,TRBJ1-2,.,TRBV5-1,CASSFDQGDYGYTF,TGCGCCAGCAGCTTCGATCAGGGTGACTATGGCTACACCTTC
14,.,TRBJ1-2,.,TRBV7-2,CASSPPLGQRIYTF,TGTGCCAGCAGCCCGCCGTTGGGGCAGAGGATCTACACCTTC
16,.,TRBJ1-5,TRBD1,TRBV3-1/TRBV3-2,CASSPWRGQDAQPQHF,TGTGCCAGCAGCCCATGGCGGGGACAGGATGCTCAGCCCCAGCATTTT
12,.,TRBJ1-1,.,TRBV7-9,CASSFLNTEAFF,TGTGCCAGCAGCTTCCTAAACACTGAAGCTTTCTTT
15,.,TRBJ1-6,.,TRBV24-1,CATSDSRRANSPLHF,TGTGCCACCAGTGATTCGCGCAGGGCTAATTCACCCCTCCACTTT